One sample yielded the 24 T cell receptor beta chains listed below, sequenced in a study of cytomegalovirus exposure and HLA in healthy donors. Both 60 Vbeta primers and 13 Jbeta primers went into the PCR. Profiled with immunoSEQ multiplex PCR; TCRdb holds only in-frame clones, not every one. Seen here are hundreds of thousands of clones, about 81% observed once, and the top ten hold around 6%. Sample: PBMCs. The receptors come from a man between 40 and 49 years old in good health and CMV-seropositive.

A note on this clone: The same CDR3 also results from other DNA sequences found in this sample. The J gene is TRBJ2-5, the V gene TRBV18; D not certain. This CDR3 comprises 11 residues. Germline V lookup: CDR1 KGHSH, CDR2 LQKENI. V was trimmed by 6 bases and J by 1 base, leaving 3 bases between them. The DNA of the CDR3 is TGTGCCAGCTCCCTCCAAGAGACCCAGTACTTC. Amino acids: CASSLQETQYF.

The chain couples TRBV28 to TRBJ1-5, with 9 bases identical to TRBD1. Trimming cost V 5 bases and J 2 bases; bases outside gene matches: 7. This CDR3 has 16 amino acids. The germline gives CDR1 MDHEN, CDR2 SYDVKM. The DNA for the CDR3 is TGTGCCAGCAGTACCCCGGGACAGGGCGGCAATCAGCCCCAGCATTTT. Protein product: CASSTPGQGGNQPQHF.

This clone has just one count. The chain recombines TRBV18 with TRBJ2-7, with 8 bases identical to TRBD2. Germline V gives CDR1 KGHSH, CDR2 LQKENI. With 3 bases clipped from V and 2 bases from J, the junction kept 3 bases outside the gene matches. The CDR3 totals 14 residues. The CDR3 DNA sequence: TGTGCCAGCTCACCGGGACTAGGCCCCTACGAGCAGTACGTC. Encoded protein: CASSPGLGPYEQYV.

V and J are TRBV21-1 and TRBJ2-5; TRBD2 is the table's D call and was not checked against the DNA. TRBV21-1 has pseudogene status. The length of the CDR3 is 13 residues. The CDR3 coding sequence is TGTGCCAGCAGCAAAGCGCGGGCCAACGAGGTTTACTTC. Its protein is CASSKARANEVYF.

V and J are TRBV15 and TRBJ2-2; TRBD2 aligns across 12 bases. The CDR3 is 17 residues long. CDR1 and CDR2 (germline): LNHNV, YYDKDF (reference sequence). V trimming: 3 bases; J trimming: 4 bases; junction bases outside the gene matches: 6. The CDR3 bases are TGTGCCACCAGCAGCCCGACACTAGCGGGAGGCACCGGGGAGCTGTTTTTT. This gives the protein CATSSPTLAGGTGELFF.

This clone appeared a single time. This chain uses TRBV9 with TRBJ2-3; weak D call: TRBD2 (6 bases). Trimming stripped 3 bases from V and 0 bases from J, with 11 bases between. The CDR3 is made up of 15 amino acids. Germline V gene lookup returns CDR1 SGDLS and CDR2 YYNGEE. The chain's CDR3 is CASSGRARSTDTQYF. The CDR3 nucleotides are TGTGCCAGCAGCGGGAGGGCTAGGAGCACAGATACGCAGTATTTT. Supplemented by reference TRBV9 and TRBJ2-3, the full variable domain reads DSGVTQTPKHLITATGQRVTLRCSPRSGDLSVYWYQQSLDQGLQFLIQYYNGEERAKGNILERFSAQQFPDLHSELNLSSLELGDSALYFCASSGRARSTDTQYFGPGTRLTVL.

The chain is built from TRBV5-1 and TRBJ1-1, with 11 bases that match TRBD1. V lost 6 bases and J lost 5; bases outside the gene matches: 6. The CDR3 has 14 residues. Germline V gene sequence: CDR1 SGHRS, CDR2 YFSETQ. The CDR3 loop reads CASMDRGLGTEAFF. The CDR3 bases are TGCGCCAGCATGGACAGGGGGCTAGGGACTGAAGCTTTCTTT. The full variable domain, rest sourced from reference TRBV5-1 and TRBJ1-1, is KAGVTQTPRYLIKTRGQQVTLSCSPISGHRSVSWYQQTPGQGLQFLFEYFSETQRNKGNFPGRFSGRQFSNSRSEMNVSTLELGDSALYLCASMDRGLGTEAFFGQGTRLTVV.

This chain uses TRBV5-1 with TRBJ2-7; 7 bases map to TRBD1. CDR1 and CDR2 from the germline V gene are SGHRS and YFSETQ. CDR3 size: 13 residues. V was clipped by 2 bases and J by 3 bases; unmatched bases: 2. The CDR3 nucleotides are TGCGCCAGCAGCTTTGGGACAGACTACGAGCAGTACTTC. Encoded protein: CASSFGTDYEQYF.

The CDR3 region has the DNA TGTGCCAGCAGCTTTGGACAGGGGGTGCGACGAGAGGGCTACACCTTC. Encoded protein: CASSFGQGVRREGYTF. J is TRBJ1-2 and V is TRBV11-3, with TRBD1 matching over 10 bases. The V gene end was trimmed by 3 bases and the J gene end by 8 bases; junction bases not matched to a gene: 12. Germline V gene data show CDR1 as SGHNT and CDR2 as YENEEA. The CDR3 runs to 16 residues.

The V and J genes are TRBV2 and TRBJ1-2; 7 nucleotides line up with TRBD1. CDR1 and CDR2 from the germline V gene are SNHLY and FYNNEI. The CDR3 is 16 amino acids. V lost 6 bases to trimming and J lost 4 bases; unmatched junction nucleotides: 14. In DNA form, the CDR3 reads TGTGCCAGCAGGGCCCCGGGACAGAAATTTTCCTATGGCTACACCTTC. Its protein product is CASRAPGQKFSYGYTF.

The chain has TRBV19 and TRBJ1-5; 10 nucleotides line up with TRBD1. The CDR3 runs 16 residues. CDR1 and CDR2 (germline): LNHDA, SQIVND (reference sequence). V lost 0 bases to trimming and J lost 7 bases; unmatched junction nucleotides: 6. The CDR3 bases are TGTGCCAGTAGTATAGATCGGACAGGGGGAGGACAGCCCCAGCATTTT. It codes for CASSIDRTGGGQPQHF.

This clone came up once. This sequence joins TRBV9 and TRBJ2-2, with TRBD1 identical over 10 bases. The V and J ends lost 4 bases and 7 bases, in that order; junction bases with no gene match: 13. This CDR3 comprises 17 residues. Germline-derived CDR1 and CDR2 are SGDLS and YYNGEE. The CDR3 sequence: CASSTTGQGYRDGELFF. In DNA, the CDR3 is TGTGCCAGCAGCACCACGGGACAGGGGTATAGGGACGGGGAGCTGTTTTTT.

V is TRBV5-5 and J is TRBJ2-1; TRBD2 matches at 9 bases. The CDR3 length is 16 residues. Germline CDR1 SGHKS, CDR2 YYEKEE (reference sequence). The ends lost 4 bases at V and 3 bases at J; junction bases unmatched: 8. The CDR3 here is CASSHQVAGVYNEQFF. The CDR3 DNA sequence: TGTGCCAGCAGCCACCAAGTAGCGGGAGTCTACAATGAGCAGTTCTTC. The full variable domain, in which reference TRBV5-5 and TRBJ2-1 provide the parts outside the CDR3, is DAGVTQSPTHLIKTRGQQVTLRCSPISGHKSVSWYQQVLGQGPQFIFQYYEKEERGRGNFPDRFSARQFPNYSSELNVNALLLGDSALYLCASSHQVAGVYNEQFFGPGTRLTVL.

Only one count was recorded for this clone. The J gene is TRBJ2-3, the V gene TRBV6-6; TRBD1 might be the D (5 bases). Germline CDR1 is MNHNY and CDR2 is SVGAGI (reference sequence). The CDR3 is 15 residues long. The V end lost 7 bases, the J end lost 0 bases, and 14 bases lay between the germline ends. The CDR3 sequence: CASTPRGGSTDTQYF. The CDR3 DNA reads TGTGCCAGCACTCCTAGGGGCGGAAGCACAGATACGCAGTATTTT.

This clone was detected only once. V usage is TRBV7-2 and J usage is TRBJ1-2; D is possibly TRBD1 (5 bases). Germline CDR1 reads SGHTA; CDR2 reads FQGNSA. The CDR3 sequence is 15 residues long. The germline V and J ends were trimmed by 6 bases and 2 bases, with 16 bases remaining between them. CDR3 DNA: TGTGCCAGCAGACACGCGTTAGACAGCAACTATGGCTACACCTTC. It is translated as CASRHALDSNYGYTF.

This sequence joins TRBV2 and TRBJ2-7; 8 bases map to TRBD1. The CDR3 is 16 amino acids. V shed 4 bases and J 0 bases; nucleotides not matched to a gene: 8. Looked up from germline, CDR1 is SNHLY and CDR2 is FYNNEI. The CDR3 DNA sequence: TGTGCCAGCAGTGTTACCGGGACAGGAAGCTCCTACGAGCAGTACTTC. This gives the protein CASSVTGTGSSYEQYF.

The CDR3 bases are TGTGCCAGTAGTTGGACAGCGGGAGGGCCTTACGAGCAGTACTTC. It yields the protein CASSWTAGGPYEQYF. V gene TRBV19 combines with J gene TRBJ2-7; 10 bases map to TRBD2. This CDR3 is built from 15 residues. Germline V gives CDR1 LNHDA, CDR2 SQIVND (reference sequence). The V segment lost 5 bases and the J segment 4 bases; nucleotides outside the gene matches: 8.

The CDR3 DNA follows: TGTGCCAGCAGCTCGCAGGGGGACAATGAGCAGTTCTTC. This codes for CASSSQGDNEQFF. The V and J genes are TRBV5-4 and TRBJ2-1, with 7 bases lining up with TRBD1. V lost 3 bases, J lost 5 bases, and 2 bases stayed unmatched. The CDR3 consists of 13 residues. Germline lookup yields CDR1 SGHNT and CDR2 YYREEE (reference sequence).

The table lists this clone with a count of one. This rearrangement joins TRBV27 to TRBJ2-5; D is possibly TRBD1 (6 bases). Germline V gene lookup returns CDR1 MNHEY and CDR2 SMNVEV (reference sequence). CDR3 length: 13 amino acids. V dropped 1 base and J dropped 5 bases, with 8 bases sitting between them. Here the CDR3 DNA reads TGTGCCAGCAGTTTATGGGGGCGGGAGACCCAGTACTTC. Its protein is CASSLWGRETQYF.

This rearrangement joins TRBV30 to TRBJ1-1; D gene uncertain. The CDR3 is made up of 14 amino acids. Germline V gene lookup returns CDR1 GTSNPN and CDR2 SVGIG (reference sequence). V lost 2 bases to trimming and J lost 0 bases, with 10 bases between them. The CDR3 sequence: CAWSSPGLNTEAFF. DNA of the CDR3: TGTGCCTGGAGTAGTCCGGGGTTGAACACTGAAGCTTTCTTT.

The chain uses TRBV5-1 and TRBJ1-1, with TRBD1 matching over 7 bases. The CDR3 runs to 15 residues. Germline CDR1 SGHRS, CDR2 YFSETQ. Trimming cost V 4 bases and J 0 bases; bases outside gene matches: 6. The CDR3 bases are TGCGCCAGCAGCCGGATGGGACAGTTGAACACTGAAGCTTTCTTT. It is translated as CASSRMGQLNTEAFF.

Comments on this clone: The sample carries other DNA sequences with the same CDR3. The V call is TRBV5-1, the J call TRBJ2-5; 8 nucleotides agree with TRBD2. The CDR3 contains 14 residues. J lost 2 bases, V lost 3 bases, and 3 bases had no gene match. CDR1 is SGHRS, CDR2 YFSETQ, per germline. The CDR3 protein is CASSSTSGQETQYF. The CDR3 DNA reads TGCGCCAGCAGCTCTACTAGCGGACAAGAGACCCAGTACTTC.

The table lists this clone with a count of one. The rearrangement uses TRBV2 and TRBJ2-5; 7 nucleotides match TRBD2. Germline V gene data show CDR1 as SNHLY and CDR2 as FYNNEI. The ends lost 8 bases at V and 5 bases at J; junction bases unmatched: 17. This CDR3 region has 16 residues. Here the CDR3 DNA reads TGTGCCAGCTTCCTCGGACTAGGTGAATTCATGGAGACCCAGTACTTC. The encoded protein is CASFLGLGEFMETQYF. The variable domain in full, with the rest retrieved from reference TRBV2 and TRBJ2-5, is EPEVTQTPSHQVTQMGQEVILRCVPISNHLYFYWYRQILGQKVEFLVSFYNNEISEKSEIFDDQFSVERPDGSNFTLKIRSTKLEDSAMYFCASFLGLGEFMETQYFGPGTRLLVL.

V gene TRBV6-1 combines with J gene TRBJ2-7; 10 nucleotides line up with TRBD2. J gave up 4 bases and V 5 bases, and 8 bases lay outside the gene matches. This CDR3 comprises 15 residues. Germline CDR1 MNHNS, CDR2 SASEGT. The CDR3 is CASSSLAGGAYEQYF. The CDR3 DNA reads TGTGCCAGCAGTTCCTTAGCGGGAGGTGCATACGAGCAGTACTTC.